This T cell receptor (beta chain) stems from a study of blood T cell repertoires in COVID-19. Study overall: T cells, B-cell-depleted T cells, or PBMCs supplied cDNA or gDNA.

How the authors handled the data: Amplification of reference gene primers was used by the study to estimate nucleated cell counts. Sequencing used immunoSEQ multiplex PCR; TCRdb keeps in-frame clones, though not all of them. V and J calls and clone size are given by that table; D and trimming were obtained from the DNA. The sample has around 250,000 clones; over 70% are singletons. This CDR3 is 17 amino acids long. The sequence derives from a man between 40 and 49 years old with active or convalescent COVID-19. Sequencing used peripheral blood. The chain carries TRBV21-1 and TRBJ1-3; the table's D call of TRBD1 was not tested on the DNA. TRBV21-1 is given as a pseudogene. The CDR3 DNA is TGTGCCAGCAGCGAACGGCATCAGGGCCCTACTGGAAACACCATATATTTT. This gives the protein CASSERHQGPTGNTIYF.